Shown below are 22 T cell receptor beta chains from a single sample sequenced in a study of blood T cell repertoires in COVID-19. TCRdb's copy holds only in-frame clones and misses some; the assay was immunoSEQ multiplex PCR. The sample includes approximately 120,000 clones, around 89% of them seen just once. The sequencing input was peripheral blood. Receptors originate from a man aged 50 to 60 with acute or convalescent COVID-19.

The J gene is TRBJ2-2, the V gene TRBV24-1, with D maybe TRBD1 (5 bases). The CDR3 has 12 amino acids. From germline, CDR1 is KGHDR and CDR2 SFDVKD. V lost 10 bases, J lost 7 bases, and 12 bases lay in between. The CDR3 loop is CATSWGGGELFF. CDR3 nucleotide sequence: TGTGCCACTTCATGGGGCGGCGGGGAGCTGTTTTTT.

A single count supports this clone. In the same sample, other DNA sequences code for this CDR3. This chain connects TRBV5-1 to TRBJ1-5; D gene uncertain. The CDR3 sequence is 13 residues long. From germline, CDR1 is SGHRS and CDR2 YFSETQ. Trimming cost V 4 bases and J 5 bases, with 10 bases left between them. The CDR3 nucleotides are TGCGCCAGCAGCCTCACCGGAGATCAGCCCCAGCATTTT. Amino acids: CASSLTGDQPQHF.

The rearrangement joins TRBV18 to TRBJ2-5; D remains ambiguous. V dropped 0 bases and J dropped 5 bases, with 16 bases sitting between them. Germline lookup yields CDR1 KGHSH and CDR2 LQKENI. This CDR3 is 16 amino acids long. For the CDR3, the DNA is TGTGCCAGCTCACCACCGATATTACGGTTGCGGGAGACCCAGTACTTC. Protein: CASSPPILRLRETQYF.

The rearrangement joins TRBV5-6 to TRBJ2-3; a possible D gene is TRBD2 (6 bases). The CDR3 loop spans 16 amino acids. The germline V gene encodes CDR1 SGHDT and CDR2 YYEEEE. Between the trimmed V and J ends, which lost 0 bases and 0 bases, there was a span of 11 bases. The CDR3 here is CASSLALALSTDTQYF. The CDR3 DNA reads as TGTGCCAGCAGCTTGGCGCTAGCGTTGAGCACAGATACGCAGTATTTT.

The chain carries TRBV6-1 and TRBJ1-1; no reliable D call. Germline-derived CDR1 and CDR2 are MNHNS and SASEGT. The CDR3 has 13 amino acids. V was shortened by 3 bases and J by 1 base, with 6 bases between the two germline ends. This CDR3 is CASSDGPNTEAFF. CDR3 bases: TGTGCCAGCAGTGATGGCCCGAACACTGAAGCTTTCTTT.

This chain joins TRBV7-2 and TRBJ2-1; the match to TRBD2 covers 11 bases. The ends lost 7 bases at V and 3 bases at J; junction bases unmatched: 14. The CDR3 consists of 18 residues. The germline gives CDR1 SGHTA, CDR2 FQGNSA. In nucleotides, the CDR3 is TGTGCCAGCACCCTGCCCCCACCCGGGACTAGCGGCTACAATGAGCAGTTCTTC. Translation gives CASTLPPPGTSGYNEQFF.

The genes are TRBV6-2 or TRBV6-3 and TRBJ2-7; D is possibly TRBD1 (6 bases). Trimming took 4 bases from V and 12 from J, leaving 19 bases between them. Germline V gene lookup returns CDR1 MNHEY and CDR2 SVGEGT. CDR3 size: 13 residues. In DNA form, the CDR3 reads TGTGCCAGCAGTTCCCTCCAGGGGAAGGGGAGGTACTTC. Its translation is CASSSLQGKGRYF.

V gene TRBV25-1 combines with J gene TRBJ2-2, with D perhaps matching TRBD2 (5 bases). V lost 4 bases, J lost 5 bases, and 8 bases lay in between. The CDR3 runs 13 residues. The germline gives CDR1 MGHDK, CDR2 SYGVNS. The CDR3 sequence: CASSVRETGELFF. CDR3 coding DNA: TGTGCCAGCAGTGTACGGGAAACCGGGGAGCTGTTTTTT.

The chain links TRBV7-9 to TRBJ2-2; D not resolved. V was clipped by 7 bases and J by 0 bases, with 9 bases between them. CDR1 is SEHNR and CDR2 is FQNEAQ in the germline V gene (reference sequence). This CDR3 comprises 14 residues. The CDR3 DNA reads TGTGCCAGCACCTCCCGAGCGAACACCGGGGAGCTGTTTTTT. Translating gives CASTSRANTGELFF.

The rearrangement links TRBV6-5 to TRBJ1-3, with TRBD1 as a possible D gene (6 bases). The CDR3 extends over 14 amino acids. Germline V gives CDR1 MNHEY, CDR2 SVGAGI. The ends were cut back, 6 bases at V and 2 bases at J, with 11 bases in the middle. This CDR3 is CASSFGGPGNTIYF. For the CDR3, the DNA is TGTGCCAGCAGCTTTGGGGGCCCTGGAAACACCATATATTTT.

The chain couples TRBV7-2 to TRBJ2-5; 7 bases agree with TRBD1. Germline CDR1 and CDR2: SGHTA and FQGNSA. This CDR3 comprises 14 residues. V dropped 5 bases and J dropped 6; count of bases not matched to a gene: 9. CDR3: CASSPTTGLQTQYF. CDR3 nucleotides: TGTGCCAGCAGCCCAACGACAGGGCTCCAGACCCAGTACTTC.

This clone was picked up one time. This sequence joins TRBV11-2 and TRBJ2-7, with 10 bases fitting TRBD1. This CDR3 has 15 residues. Per the germline V gene, CDR1 is SGHAT and CDR2 is FQNNGV. J was trimmed by 3 bases and V by 7 bases; bases with no gene match: 9. The CDR3 reads CASTRDRGVDYEQYF. The CDR3 DNA sequence: TGTGCCAGCACCCGGGACAGGGGAGTTGACTACGAGCAGTACTTC.

The chain carries TRBV12-3 or TRBV12-4 and TRBJ1-2, with TRBD1 as a possible D gene (5 bases). Trimming cost V 6 bases and J 4 bases, with 12 bases left between them. The CDR3 loop spans 13 amino acids. The CDR3 spells CASSLQGGYGYTF. In DNA, the CDR3 is TGTGCCAGCAGCCTTCAGGGTGGCTATGGCTACACCTTC.

The CDR3 DNA is TGTGCTAGTGGTTTGGCCCAGGGTTTCGATGAGCAGTTCTTC. As protein: CASGLAQGFDEQFF. The chain couples TRBV12-5 to TRBJ2-1; maybe TRBD1 (5 bases). Germline loops: CDR1 LGHNT, CDR2 FRNRAP. This CDR3 contains 14 residues. V was shortened by 1 base and J by 8 bases, with 12 bases between the two germline ends.

This chain links TRBV12-5 with TRBJ2-2, with TRBD2 matching 12 bases. Per germline, CDR1 LGHNT and CDR2 FRNRAP. The CDR3 length is 16 residues. J gave up 4 bases and V 5 bases, and 5 bases lay outside the gene matches. CDR3 region: CASGPGLAGTTGELFF. CDR3 coding DNA: TGTGCTAGTGGTCCTGGACTAGCGGGGACCACCGGGGAGCTGTTTTTT.

The V gene is TRBV7-9, the J gene TRBJ2-1, with D tentatively TRBD2 (7 bases). This CDR3 has 15 amino acids. V dropped 5 bases and J dropped 6 bases, with 17 bases sitting between them. Germline-derived CDR1 and CDR2 are SEHNR and FQNEAQ (reference sequence). The CDR3 here is CASSQPRRGGNEQFF. CDR3 in DNA: TGTGCCAGCAGCCAACCTCGGAGGGGGGGCAATGAGCAGTTCTTC.

The chain carries TRBV5-6 and TRBJ2-7, with TRBD1 matching over 8 bases. The trim removed 0 bases at V and 3 bases at J, leaving 5 bases unmatched. The V gene's germline CDR1 is SGHDT and CDR2 YYEEEE. The CDR3 length is 15 residues. The CDR3 reads CASSLETGGFYEQYF. The CDR3 DNA follows: TGTGCCAGCAGCTTGGAAACAGGGGGATTCTACGAGCAGTACTTC. Filled out from reference TRBV5-6 and TRBJ2-7, the complete variable domain reads DAGVTQSPTHLIKTRGQQVTLRCSPKSGHDTVSWYQQALGQGPQFIFQYYEEEERQRGNFPDRFSGHQFPNYSSELNVNALLLGDSALYLCASSLETGGFYEQYFGPGTRLTVT.

J is TRBJ1-2 and V is TRBV14; a weak D match, TRBD1 (6 bases). This CDR3 has 14 amino acids. Germline V gene lookup returns CDR1 SGHDN and CDR2 FVKESK. Trimming took 1 base from V and 6 from J, leaving 12 bases between them. The CDR3 spells CASSQALQGHGYTF. The CDR3 region has the DNA TGTGCCAGCAGCCAAGCTTTACAGGGACATGGCTACACCTTC.

V gene TRBV6-6 combines with J gene TRBJ1-5; D not resolved. The CDR3 spans 12 residues. V shed 0 bases and J shed 9 bases, with 6 bases lying between them. CDR1 and CDR2 (germline): MNHNY, SVGAGI (reference sequence). This chain's CDR3 is CASSYSEGPQHF. The CDR3 coding sequence is TGTGCCAGCAGTTACTCTGAGGGGCCCCAGCATTTT.

This chain joins TRBV5-3 and TRBJ1-5; 9 bases fit TRBD1. TRBV5-3 is filed as an ORF, its function uncertain. This CDR3 region has 18 residues. V lost 1 base to trimming and J lost 3 bases; unmatched junction nucleotides: 11. DNA for the CDR3: TGTGCCAGAAGCTTGCGGGGGTCCGGGGACAGGGCCAATCAGCCCCAGCATTTT. It yields the protein CARSLRGSGDRANQPQHF.

The V gene is TRBV7-9, the J gene TRBJ2-1; the D is unclear. Trimming left V 5 bases short and J 10 bases short, with 12 bases between. This CDR3 spans 12 amino acids. Germline V gene sequence: CDR1 SEHNR, CDR2 FQNEAQ (reference sequence). This CDR3 reads CASSLIGSEQFF. CDR3 coding DNA: TGTGCCAGCAGCCTTATCGGGTCCGAGCAGTTCTTC.

The gene calls are TRBV2 and TRBJ2-7; 9 bases agree with TRBD1. CDR1 and CDR2 (germline): SNHLY, FYNNEI. The CDR3 totals 13 residues. After removal of 6 bases from V and 5 bases from J, the junction contained 5 bases not matched to a gene. In nucleotides, the CDR3 is TGTGCCAGCAGCCGGACAGGGGTAAACGAGCAGTACTTC. Translation gives CASSRTGVNEQYF.